These 26 T cell receptor beta chains originate from one sample sequenced in a study of early T cells in non-severe SARS-CoV-2 infection. TCRdb re-derived calls from the 5' RACE reads in MiXCR, one entry per CDR3 protein. This sample has 80,000 to 95,000 distinct CDR3 sequences, with about 12% found just once. Sequenced material: whole blood. Receptors originate from an adult who was a healthcare worker with PCR-confirmed SARS-CoV-2 infection or an uninfected control (not recorded which).

The V and J genes are TRBV7-3 and TRBJ2-5; weak D call: TRBD1 (5 bases). CDR1 and CDR2 from the germline V gene are SGHTA and FQGTGA. The CDR3 length is 14 residues. V was cut by 2 bases and J by 5 bases, with 12 bases left in between. CDR3 residues: CASSLEGHLETQYF. DNA of the CDR3: TGTGCCAGCAGCTTAGAAGGACACTTGGAGACCCAGTACTTC.

There are a few counts of this clonotype. The V call is TRBV20-1, the J call TRBJ2-7; the D gene is possibly TRBD2 (5 bases). Germline CDR1 is DFQATT and CDR2 is SNEGSKA (reference sequence). Trimming removed 6 bases from V and 5 bases from J, with 11 bases in between. The CDR3 sequence is 11 residues long. CDR3 bases: TGCAGTGCGAGACGGGGTCACGAGCAGTACTTC. Amino acids: CSARRGHEQYF.

This clonotype was seen ten or more times. The chain uses TRBV7-9 and TRBJ1-3, with 7 bases fitting TRBD1. The CDR3 length is 15 residues. Germline CDR1 reads SEHNR; CDR2 reads FQNEAQ (reference sequence). V lost 6 bases, J lost 0 bases, and 5 bases stayed unmatched. In DNA form, the CDR3 reads TGTGCCAGCAGTTGGGGACAGCACTCTGGAAACACCATATATTTT. It encodes CASSWGQHSGNTIYF.

The chain joins TRBV2 to TRBJ1-2; the D gene is possibly TRBD1 (5 bases). V lost 7 bases to trimming and J lost 3 bases, with 15 bases between them. Germline-derived CDR1 and CDR2 are SNHLY and FYNNEI. The CDR3 consists of 14 residues. Here the CDR3 reads CASKRLGEDYGYTF. The DNA of the CDR3 is TGTGCCAGCAAACGATTAGGGGAGGACTATGGCTACACCTTC.

The chain carries TRBV10-1 and TRBJ1-2; D is uncertain. CDR3 length: 11 amino acids. The germline gives CDR1 WNHNN, CDR2 SYGVQD (reference sequence). V was clipped by 3 bases and J by 4 bases, with 3 bases between them. In DNA form, the CDR3 reads TGCGCCAGCAGTGACGGCTATGGCTACACCTTC. Protein: CASSDGYGYTF.

V usage is TRBV7-2 and J usage is TRBJ2-7, with a possible D match to TRBD2 (6 bases). The CDR3 contains 12 residues. Looked up from germline, CDR1 is SGHTA and CDR2 is FQGNSA. V lost 2 bases and J 6 bases, leaving 8 bases between the germline ends. The DNA for the CDR3 is TGTGCCAGCAGCTTAAGGGGAGGCGAGCAGTACTTC. As protein: CASSLRGGEQYF.

This rearrangement joins TRBV18 to TRBJ2-3; D call uncertain. The germline V gene has CDR1 KGHSH and CDR2 LQKENI. Trimming pared 8 bases from V and 2 bases from J, leaving 11 bases between. This CDR3 is built from 13 residues. The CDR3, as DNA: TGTGCCAGCCGCAATCCGAACACAGATACGCAGTATTTT. This codes for CASRNPNTDTQYF.

The rearrangement links TRBV3-1 to TRBJ2-4; 8 bases are shared with TRBD1. V lost 3 bases to trimming and J lost 4 bases; unmatched junction nucleotides: 2. The CDR3 has 14 residues. CDR1 is LGHDT, CDR2 YNNKEL, per germline (reference sequence). DNA for the CDR3: TGTGCCAGCAGCCATAGGACAGGGAAAAACATTCAGTACTTC. As protein: CASSHRTGKNIQYF.

This clonotype was detected only a few times. The chain combines TRBV20-1 with TRBJ2-7, with D perhaps TRBD1 (6 bases). Germline CDR1 is DFQATT and CDR2 is SNEGSKA (reference sequence). This CDR3 is 13 amino acids long. V lost 6 bases and J lost 1, with 13 bases in between. Here the CDR3 reads CSAPRDISYEQYF. In DNA, the CDR3 is TGCAGTGCCCCCCGGGACATTTCCTACGAGCAGTACTTC.

The CDR3 DNA reads as TGCAGTGCTAGAGGGACTTTAGGGGTCACTAATGAAAAACTGTTTTTT. It specifies CSARGTLGVTNEKLFF. J is TRBJ1-4 and V is TRBV20-1, with TRBD1 as a possible D gene (5 bases). V was shortened by 1 base and J by 2 bases, with 14 bases between the two germline ends. CDR3 length equals 16 residues. CDR1 DFQATT and CDR2 SNEGSKA come from the germline V gene (reference sequence).

This clonotype has a count of ten or more. This chain connects TRBV5-4 to TRBJ2-3, with D possibly being TRBD2 (5 bases). The CDR3 runs 17 residues. V was trimmed by 5 bases and J by 2 bases, leaving 21 bases between them. In germline, CDR1 is SGHNT, CDR2 YYREEE (reference sequence). The CDR3 region has the DNA TGTGCCAGCAGACGAGGGCGAGTCTTGTCTGTCACAGATACGCAGTATTTT. It translates to CASRRGRVLSVTDTQYF.

This clonotype was detected a few times. The chain carries TRBV7-2 and TRBJ2-7, with D possibly called TRBD1 or TRBD2 (5 bases each). Germline lookup yields CDR1 SGHTA and CDR2 FQGNSA. This CDR3 has 14 amino acids. V lost 5 bases and J lost 3, with 14 bases in between. CDR3 sequence: CASSLGTSDYEQYF. DNA for the CDR3: TGTGCCAGCAGCCTCGGGACGTCCGACTACGAGCAGTACTTC.

J is TRBJ2-1 and V is TRBV20-1, with 10 bases fitting TRBD2. The length of the CDR3 is 15 residues. The V segment lost 6 bases and the J segment 2 bases; nucleotides outside the gene matches: 7. Germline V gene lookup returns CDR1 DFQATT and CDR2 SNEGSKA (reference sequence). DNA of the CDR3: TGCAGTGCCAGTAAACTAGCGGGGCCCTACAATGAGCAGTTCTTC. Protein product: CSASKLAGPYNEQFF.

In this sample, this clonotype turned up a few times. This chain uses TRBV7-8 with TRBJ1-1; no clear D gene. The germline CDR1 and CDR2 sequences are SGHVS and FQNEAQ. The CDR3 runs to 12 residues. Trimming took off 7 bases at V and 2 bases at J, with 8 bases between the two ends. The CDR3 bases are TGTGCCAGCAAGAGCGTAAACACTGAAGCTTTCTTT. Translating gives CASKSVNTEAFF. The full variable domain, its missing parts supplied by reference TRBV7-8 and TRBJ1-1, is GAGVSQSPRYKVAKRGQDVALRCDPISGHVSLFWYQQALGQGPEFLTYFQNEAQLDKSGLPSDRFFAERPEGSVSTLKIQRTQQEDSAVYLCASKSVNTEAFFGQGTRLTVV.

CDR3 DNA: TGTGCCAGCAGTTCGACTAGCGGCTTCTACAATGAGCAGTTCTTC. It translates to CASSSTSGFYNEQFF. The J gene is TRBJ2-1, the V gene TRBV6-1; TRBD2 aligns across 9 bases. Germline assignment: CDR1 MNHNS and CDR2 SASEGT. J was trimmed by 3 bases and V by 5 bases; bases with no gene match: 5. The CDR3 is 15 amino acids.

This clonotype was seen only a few times. The rearrangement links TRBV5-5 to TRBJ2-7; no definite D call. V was pared by 2 bases and J by 2 bases, with 14 bases between. Germline V gene sequence: CDR1 SGHKS, CDR2 YYEKEE (reference sequence). The CDR3 is made up of 15 amino acids. The CDR3 spells CASSFGSAATYEQYF. Here the CDR3 DNA reads TGTGCCAGCAGCTTCGGTTCGGCAGCTACCTACGAGCAGTACTTC.

The table lists this clonotype with many counts. The V gene is TRBV5-1, the J gene TRBJ1-5, with D maybe TRBD1 (6 bases). Trimming pared 0 bases from V and 3 bases from J, leaving 10 bases between. Germline CDR1 is SGHRS and CDR2 is YFSETQ. The CDR3 loop spans 15 amino acids. CDR3 sequence reads: CASSLGGGFNQPQHF. As DNA, the CDR3 is TGCGCCAGCAGCTTGGGAGGGGGATTCAATCAGCCCCAGCATTTT.

The chain joins TRBV5-1 to TRBJ1-4; 9 bases are shared with TRBD1. V gave up 3 bases and J gave up 7 bases; unmatched junction bases: 7. The CDR3 consists of 15 residues. The germline V gene encodes CDR1 SGHRS and CDR2 YFSETQ. The CDR3 is CASSSSPGQGEKLFF. The CDR3 DNA sequence: TGCGCCAGCAGCTCATCCCCGGGACAGGGTGAAAAACTGTTTTTT.

This clonotype was seen a few times. In DNA form, the CDR3 reads TGTGCCAGCAGTTTATTAGGGGAGCTGTTTTTT. It encodes CASSLLGELFF. This rearrangement joins TRBV28 to TRBJ2-2, with D uncertain. This CDR3 spans 11 amino acids. Trimming left V 1 base short and J 8 bases short, with 2 bases between. Germline CDR1 reads MDHEN; CDR2 reads SYDVKM.

This chain joins TRBV2 and TRBJ2-1; either TRBD1 or TRBD2 may fit D (5 bases each). The ends were cut back, 4 bases at V and 2 bases at J, with 9 bases in the middle. The CDR3 has 14 residues. Germline-derived CDR1 and CDR2 are SNHLY and FYNNEI. CDR3 protein: CASSGGTAYNEQFF. The DNA of the CDR3 is TGTGCCAGCAGTGGGGGGACGGCCTACAATGAGCAGTTCTTC.

Many counts were recorded for this clonotype. The chain joins TRBV10-3 to TRBJ2-3; TRBD1 matches 10 bases. The V segment lost 5 bases and the J segment 3 bases; nucleotides outside the gene matches: 2. The CDR3 contains 14 residues. Per the germline V gene, CDR1 is ENHRY and CDR2 is SYGVKD. DNA of the CDR3: TGTGCCATCAGTCCGGGACAGGGGACAGATACGCAGTATTTT. Translation: CAISPGQGTDTQYF.

This clonotype was recorded a few times. This rearrangement joins TRBV20-1 to TRBJ1-5; no firm D call. The V end lost 3 bases, the J end lost 4 bases, and 13 bases lay between the germline ends. Germline V gives CDR1 DFQATT, CDR2 SNEGSKA (reference sequence). The CDR3 has 14 amino acids. In DNA form, the CDR3 reads TGCAGTGCTAGCTCTGGGCAGCAGAATCAGCCCCAGCATTTT. This translates into CSASSGQQNQPQHF.

The chain combines TRBV9 with TRBJ1-1; D not resolved. CDR1 and CDR2 (germline): SGDLS, YYNGEE. Trimming cost V 3 bases and J 2 bases, with 11 bases left between them. CDR3 size: 14 residues. The CDR3 bases are TGTGCCAGCAGCGCTTATTCAGAAAACACTGAAGCTTTCTTT. Its translation: CASSAYSENTEAFF.

This clonotype occurred a few times. The V call is TRBV4-2, the J call TRBJ2-3, with TRBD2 matching 12 bases. Germline V CDR1 and CDR2: LGHNA, YNFKEQ. This CDR3 is built from 17 residues. Trimming took 2 bases from V and 0 from J; bases not matched to a gene: 3. The CDR3 loop is CASSQLAGGGSTDTQYF. DNA of the CDR3: TGTGCCAGCAGCCAACTAGCGGGAGGGGGTAGCACAGATACGCAGTATTTT.

The J gene is TRBJ1-5, the V gene TRBV3-1; D not certain. CDR3 size: 13 residues. V was cut by 0 bases and J by 5 bases, with 5 bases left in between. Per the germline V gene, CDR1 is LGHDT and CDR2 is YNNKEL (reference sequence). The CDR3 loop reads CASSQDHDQPQHF. As DNA, the CDR3 is TGTGCCAGCAGCCAAGATCATGATCAGCCCCAGCATTTT.

The V gene is TRBV29-1, the J gene TRBJ2-5; D is undetermined. The CDR3 length is 12 residues. Looked up from germline, CDR1 is SQVTM and CDR2 is ANQGSEA. With 1 base removed from V and 4 bases from J, the gap between germline ends came to 7 bases. The chain's CDR3 is CSVEGPGETQYF. The CDR3 DNA reads as TGCAGCGTTGAAGGGCCCGGAGAGACCCAGTACTTC. Together with reference TRBV29-1 and TRBJ2-5, the CDR3 gives the full variable domain: SAVISQKPSRDICQRGTSLTIQCQVDSQVTMMFWYRQQPGQSLTLIATANQGSEATYESGFVIDKFPISRPNLTFSTLTVSNMSPEDSSIYLCSVEGPGETQYFGPGTRLLVL.